This T cell receptor beta chain was profiled in a study of cytotoxic CD8 clonotypes in ibrutinib-treated CLL. Profiling relied on immunoSEQ multiplex PCR, and the TCRdb table lists in-frame clones only, not all of them. Among fewer than 150,000 clones, 84% were seen once, and the ten largest hold 3% to 4%. The ends were cut back, 4 bases at V and 1 base at J, with 12 bases in the middle. The CDR3 is made up of 16 amino acids. Germline CDR1 is SGHDT and CDR2 is YYEEEE. This specimen was PBMCs, taken after 24 months of ibrutinib treatment. This rearrangement joins TRBV5-6 to TRBJ1-6; maybe TRBD1 (5 bases). The TCR comes from a human donor with chronic lymphocytic leukemia. The CDR3 spells CASSGQKGSYNSPLHF. As DNA, the CDR3 is TGTGCCAGCAGCGGGCAAAAGGGGTCCTATAATTCACCCCTCCACTTT.